The 31 T cell receptor beta chains reported below all come from one sample, sequenced in a study of blood T cell repertoires in COVID-19. TCRdb's table, derived via immunoSEQ multiplex PCR, lists solely in-frame clones and lacks some. The sample holds some 430,000 clones, about 92% seen once. Sequenced input: PBMCs or T cells enriched from blood (not recorded which). These receptor sequences come from a man between 18 and 35 years old who had recovered from COVID-19.

The V call is TRBV30, the J call TRBJ1-5; 8 bases match TRBD1. Germline V gene sequence: CDR1 GTSNPN, CDR2 SVGIG (reference sequence). The CDR3 sequence is 13 residues long. The ends lost 3 bases at V and 4 bases at J; junction bases unmatched: 2. CDR3 residues: CAWRGQGNQPQHF. The CDR3 nucleotides read TGTGCCTGGAGAGGACAGGGAAATCAGCCCCAGCATTTT.

The chain combines TRBV28 with TRBJ2-7, with TRBD2 matching 10 bases. Looked up from germline, CDR1 is MDHEN and CDR2 is SYDVKM. V gave up 5 bases and J gave up 4 bases; unmatched junction bases: 8. The CDR3 is 15 residues long. For the CDR3, the DNA is TGTGCCAGCAGTGGAGGCCTAGCGGGAGTATACGAGCAGTACTTC. This encodes CASSGGLAGVYEQYF.

V is TRBV18 and J is TRBJ2-4; a possible D gene is TRBD1 (5 bases). Germline loops: CDR1 KGHSH, CDR2 LQKENI. The CDR3 loop spans 16 amino acids. V was cut by 4 bases and J by 0 bases, with 13 bases left in between. The DNA for the CDR3 is TGTGCCAGCTCACGAGACAGTCCTCTAGCCAAAAACATTCAGTACTTC. Its protein product is CASSRDSPLAKNIQYF.

The chain joins TRBV28 to TRBJ1-5; D gene ambiguous. The CDR3 has 14 amino acids. From germline, CDR1 is MDHEN and CDR2 SYDVKM. The CDR3 sequence is CATRAGSSNQPQHF. Here the CDR3 DNA reads TGTGCAACCCGGGCGGGTTCGAGCAATCAGCCCCAGCATTTT.

This clone has only one observation. The J gene is TRBJ2-7, the V gene TRBV18, with 10 bases matching TRBD1. Germline CDR1 and CDR2: KGHSH and LQKENI. V shed 4 bases, J shed 2 bases, and the junction held 5 bases outside the gene matches. The CDR3 has 15 amino acids. CDR3 sequence: CASSRSGQGTYEQYF. In DNA, the CDR3 is TGTGCCAGCTCACGCTCGGGACAGGGGACCTACGAGCAGTACTTC.

The chain carries TRBV14 and TRBJ1-6; D is uncertain. The CDR3 sequence is 12 residues long. The ends were cut back, 4 bases at V and 11 bases at J, with 9 bases in the middle. Germline-derived CDR1 and CDR2 are SGHDN and FVKESK. CDR3 sequence: CASSRTAAPLHF. CDR3 sequence (DNA): TGTGCCAGCAGCCGAACCGCAGCACCCCTCCACTTT.

About this clone itself: Other DNA sequences in this specimen translate into the identical CDR3. The chain joins TRBV28 to TRBJ2-1; D possibly corresponds to TRBD2 (6 bases). Germline V gene sequence: CDR1 MDHEN, CDR2 SYDVKM. V gave up 2 bases and J gave up 0 bases, with 8 bases separating them. The CDR3 covers 15 residues. The CDR3 region is CASSLAGSSYNEQFF. In DNA, the CDR3 is TGTGCCAGCAGTTTAGCGGGGAGCTCCTACAATGAGCAGTTCTTC.

The chain links TRBV28 to TRBJ1-5; TRBD1 matches 9 bases. The V gene end was trimmed by 5 bases and the J gene end by 12 bases; junction bases not matched to a gene: 14. In germline, CDR1 is MDHEN, CDR2 SYDVKM. CDR3 size: 15 residues. Here the CDR3 reads CASSPMGQGGSIQHF. The CDR3 DNA follows: TGTGCCAGCAGTCCAATGGGACAGGGTGGAAGCATCCAGCATTTT.

The chain is built from TRBV5-1 and TRBJ2-2; TRBD2 aligns across 9 bases. Germline assignment: CDR1 SGHRS and CDR2 YFSETQ. The trim removed 2 bases at V and 5 bases at J, leaving 10 bases unmatched. There are 17 residues in the CDR3. CDR3 protein: CASSFTAGGIVTGELFF. CDR3 sequence (DNA): TGCGCCAGCAGCTTCACGGCGGGAGGGATCGTTACCGGGGAGCTGTTTTTT.

This clone was detected once. The rearrangement joins TRBV12-3 or TRBV12-4 to TRBJ1-6; weak D call: TRBD1 (5 bases). The CDR3 is made up of 13 amino acids. With 4 bases removed from V and 5 bases from J, the gap between germline ends came to 6 bases. CDR3: CASSSRDNSPLHF. CDR3 DNA sequence: TGTGCCAGCAGTTCCAGGGATAATTCACCCCTCCACTTT.

The chain employs TRBV28 and TRBJ1-2; 7 bases map to TRBD1. The CDR3 covers 15 residues. The germline V gene has CDR1 MDHEN and CDR2 SYDVKM. Germline trimming cut 2 bases from V and 0 bases from J; bases unmatched to any gene: 3. CDR3 DNA sequence: TGTGCCAGCAGTTTAAGAGGACAGGCTAACTATGGCTACACCTTC. Protein: CASSLRGQANYGYTF.

The V call is TRBV3-1 (or the pseudogene TRBV3-2), the J call TRBJ1-2, with unresolved D. Germline V gene sequence: CDR1 LGHDT, CDR2 YNNKEL (reference sequence). The CDR3 is made up of 13 amino acids. V was shortened by 2 bases and J by 4 bases, with 8 bases between the two germline ends. The CDR3 reads CASSQRRGYGYTF. CDR3 nucleotides: TGTGCCAGCAGCCAACGGCGGGGCTATGGCTACACCTTC.

This chain joins TRBV11-1 and TRBJ1-2; D remains unclear. The V gene's germline CDR1 is SGHAT and CDR2 FQDESV (reference sequence). CDR3 length: 14 amino acids. V dropped 2 bases and J dropped 6 bases, with 13 bases sitting between them. CDR3 protein: CASSLSTSLDGYTF. For the CDR3, the DNA is TGTGCCAGCAGCTTATCTACCTCTCTCGATGGCTACACCTTC.

This clone occurred once. The gene calls are TRBV10-3 and TRBJ2-5, with a possible D match to TRBD1 (6 bases). The V gene's germline CDR1 is ENHRY and CDR2 SYGVKD. CDR3 length equals 12 residues. The ends were cut back, 6 bases at V and 3 bases at J, with 8 bases in the middle. The CDR3 loop reads CAIRDRKETQYF. CDR3 nucleotide sequence: TGTGCCATCAGGGACAGAAAAGAGACCCAGTACTTC.

The CDR3 reads CASSRDRGDTF. The CDR3 DNA reads TGTGCCAGCAGTCGGGACAGGGGGGACACCTTC. V usage is TRBV12-3 or TRBV12-4 and J usage is TRBJ1-2, with TRBD1 matching over 11 bases. Germline trimming cut 5 bases from V and 12 bases from J; bases unmatched to any gene: 2. The CDR3 sequence is 11 residues long.

The CDR3, as DNA: TGTGCCAGCAGCCAAGATATTCGGGACAGGGATGGCTCCGGGGAGCTGTTTTTT. Translation gives CASSQDIRDRDGSGELFF. V and J are TRBV14 and TRBJ2-2; 9 bases map to TRBD1. The germline V gene has CDR1 SGHDN and CDR2 FVKESK. This CDR3 has 18 residues. V was pared by 0 bases and J by 6 bases, with 11 bases of the junction left unmatched. Variable domain in full (rest from reference TRBV14 and TRBJ2-2): EAGVTQFPSHSVIEKGQTVTLRCDPISGHDNLYWYRRVMGKEIKFLLHFVKESKQDESGMPNNRFLAERTGGTYSTLKVQPAELEDSGVYFCASSQDIRDRDGSGELFFGEGSRLTVL.

The chain is built from TRBV12-5 and TRBJ2-5; D is undetermined. Germline V gives CDR1 LGHNT, CDR2 FRNRAP. Trimming shortened V by 7 bases and J by 4 bases, and 7 bases separated the two germline ends. The CDR3 runs 11 residues. CDR3 DNA sequence: TGTGCTAGTGCGTCCCTAGAGACCCAGTACTTC. Translating gives CASASLETQYF. Variable domain in full (rest from reference TRBV12-5 and TRBJ2-5): DARVTQTPRHKVTEMGQEVTMRCQPILGHNTVFWYRQTMMQGLELLAYFRNRAPLDDSGMPKDRFSAEMPDATLATLKIQPSEPRDSAVYFCASASLETQYFGPGTRLLVL.

About this clone itself: Additional DNA sequences in this sample encode the identical CDR3. The rearrangement links TRBV11-2 to TRBJ1-1; the match to TRBD1 covers 7 bases. Germline V gene lookup returns CDR1 SGHAT and CDR2 FQNNGV. The CDR3 is 13 residues long. V was clipped by 5 bases and J by 4 bases; unmatched bases: 4. CDR3 in DNA: TGTGCCAGCAGCCCGCAGGGGGGCACTGAAGCTTTCTTT. It specifies CASSPQGGTEAFF.

The rearrangement uses TRBV25-1 and TRBJ2-3, with TRBD2 identical over 7 bases. This CDR3 is 14 amino acids long. Germline assignment: CDR1 MGHDK and CDR2 SYGVNS. V lost 4 bases, J lost 4 bases, and 5 bases stayed unmatched. In DNA form, the CDR3 reads TGTGCCAGCAGTGTAACGGGAGGCGCAGATACGCAGTATTTT. Amino acids: CASSVTGGADTQYF.

V is TRBV7-9 and J is TRBJ2-1; 14 bases fit TRBD2. The CDR3 covers 15 residues. Per the germline V gene, CDR1 is SEHNR and CDR2 is FQNEAQ (reference sequence). The J segment lost 9 bases and the V segment lost 7 bases, leaving 8 bases of the junction unmatched. This CDR3 reads CASIPETSGRGEQFF. The CDR3 region has the DNA TGTGCCAGCATCCCCGAGACTAGCGGGAGGGGTGAGCAGTTCTTC.

The rearrangement uses TRBV7-9 and TRBJ1-1; 9 nucleotides agree with TRBD1. This CDR3 comprises 18 residues. Germline trimming cut 1 base from V and 0 bases from J; bases unmatched to any gene: 9. Per the germline V gene, CDR1 is SEHNR and CDR2 is FQNEAQ (reference sequence). CDR3: CASSLDPPGQGLNTEAFF. The CDR3 DNA sequence: TGTGCCAGCAGCTTAGACCCCCCGGGACAGGGATTGAACACTGAAGCTTTCTTT.

This chain links TRBV6-4 with TRBJ2-2; D might be TRBD1 (5 bases). The germline gives CDR1 MRHNA, CDR2 SNTAGT. V was trimmed by 3 bases and J by 1 base, leaving 6 bases between them. The CDR3 consists of 14 residues. In DNA form, the CDR3 reads TGTGCCAGCAGTGATACAGGGAACACCGGGGAGCTGTTTTTT. Translating gives CASSDTGNTGELFF.

The chain combines TRBV5-5 with TRBJ2-7; maybe TRBD1 (6 bases). The CDR3 consists of 15 residues. Trimming removed 3 bases from V and 6 bases from J, with 19 bases in between. The germline V gene encodes CDR1 SGHKS and CDR2 YYEKEE (reference sequence). The CDR3 spells CASSSDRSRTGEQYF. The DNA of the CDR3 is TGTGCCAGCAGCTCGGACAGATCCCGTACTGGCGAGCAGTACTTC. Together with reference TRBV5-5 and TRBJ2-7, the CDR3 gives the full variable domain: DAGVTQSPTHLIKTRGQQVTLRCSPISGHKSVSWYQQVLGQGPQFIFQYYEKEERGRGNFPDRFSARQFPNYSSELNVNALLLGDSALYLCASSSDRSRTGEQYFGPGTRLTVT.

This clone occurred a few times. The CDR3 sequence is CASSYGGGNQPQHF. DNA for the CDR3: TGTGCCAGCAGTTATGGGGGCGGCAATCAGCCCCAGCATTTT. The chain joins TRBV6-5 to TRBJ1-5, with D tentatively TRBD1 (6 bases). V lost 3 bases and J 2 bases, leaving 8 bases between the germline ends. Germline V CDR1 and CDR2: MNHEY, SVGAGI. CDR3 size: 14 residues.

The chain carries TRBV28 and TRBJ2-3; D remains ambiguous. Germline V gene lookup returns CDR1 MDHEN and CDR2 SYDVKM. The CDR3 is 12 residues long. V shed 6 bases and J shed 0 bases, with 4 bases lying between them. CDR3: CASRSSTDTQYF. For the CDR3, the DNA is TGTGCCAGCAGATCTAGCACAGATACGCAGTATTTT.

This clone was seen once. The gene calls are TRBV6-1 and TRBJ1-6; 8 bases fit TRBD1. Trimming removed 2 bases from V and 9 bases from J; junction bases left unmatched: 9. This CDR3 contains 16 residues. Germline lookup yields CDR1 MNHNS and CDR2 SASEGT. CDR3 residues: CASSESRGRLGSPLHF. In nucleotides, the CDR3 is TGTGCCAGCAGTGAAAGCAGGGGGCGGTTGGGTTCACCCCTCCACTTT.

The chain carries TRBV2 and TRBJ2-1; D perhaps matches TRBD2 (6 bases). CDR1 and CDR2 from the germline V gene are SNHLY and FYNNEI. The CDR3 spans 13 residues. The V end lost 1 base, the J end lost 10 bases, and 11 bases lay between the germline ends. This chain's CDR3 is CASSEELRGEQFF. The CDR3 DNA follows: TGTGCCAGCAGTGAAGAGTTGCGGGGCGAGCAGTTCTTC.

The gene calls are TRBV6-2 or TRBV6-3 and TRBJ1-1; tentative D call: TRBD1 (6 bases). The CDR3 has 18 residues. Germline CDR1 MNHEY, CDR2 SVGEGT. Trimming left V 0 bases short and J 1 base short, with 18 bases between. The CDR3 bases are TGTGCCAGCAGTTACTCCACCGGACACAGGGTTACGAACACTGAAGCTTTCTTT. It codes for CASSYSTGHRVTNTEAFF.

This chain uses TRBV4-1 with TRBJ1-4, with no clear D. V was shortened by 0 bases and J by 4 bases, with 6 bases between the two germline ends. The CDR3 has 14 amino acids. Germline values: CDR1 MGHRA, CDR2 YSYEKL. CDR3 sequence: CASSQDQVNEKLFF. The CDR3 region has the DNA TGCGCCAGCAGCCAAGACCAGGTTAATGAAAAACTGTTTTTT.

The chain is built from TRBV7-9 and TRBJ2-1; 10 bases match TRBD2. V gave up 5 bases and J gave up 8 bases; unmatched junction bases: 6. Germline loops: CDR1 SEHNR, CDR2 FQNEAQ (reference sequence). CDR3 size: 14 residues. The CDR3: CASSKLAGIDEQFF. In DNA, the CDR3 is TGTGCCAGCAGCAAACTAGCGGGGATCGATGAGCAGTTCTTC.

This clone was seen only once. The chain combines TRBV24-1 with TRBJ2-3; D gene unclear. With 4 bases removed from V and 4 bases from J, the gap between germline ends came to 11 bases. In germline, CDR1 is KGHDR, CDR2 SFDVKD. The CDR3 covers 14 residues. The CDR3 here is CATSDQYTADTQYF. In DNA, the CDR3 is TGTGCCACCAGTGACCAGTACACAGCAGATACGCAGTATTTT.